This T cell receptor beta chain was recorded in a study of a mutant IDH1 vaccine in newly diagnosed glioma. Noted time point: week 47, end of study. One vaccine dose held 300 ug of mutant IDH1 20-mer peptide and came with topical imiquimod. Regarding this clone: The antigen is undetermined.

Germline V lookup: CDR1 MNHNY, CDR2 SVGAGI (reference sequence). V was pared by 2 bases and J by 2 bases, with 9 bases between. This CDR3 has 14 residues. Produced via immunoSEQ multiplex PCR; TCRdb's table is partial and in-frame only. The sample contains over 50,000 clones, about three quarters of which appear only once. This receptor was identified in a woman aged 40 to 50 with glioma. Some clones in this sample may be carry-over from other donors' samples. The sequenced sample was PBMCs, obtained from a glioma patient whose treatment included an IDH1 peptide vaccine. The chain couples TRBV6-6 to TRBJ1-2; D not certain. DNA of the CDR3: TGTGCCAGCAGTTACAAGGGCAGGAACTATGGCTACACCTTC. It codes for CASSYKGRNYGYTF.